These 15 T cell receptor beta chains originate from one sample sequenced in a study of T cells in women clearing cervical HPV infection. Generated by immunoSEQ multiplex PCR, the TCRdb table keeps only in-frame clones and is missing some. The sample's table shows fewer than 35,000 clones. The sequencing input was blood buffy coat. The receptors stem from a woman between 18 and 70 years old with a cervical HPV16 infection that either progressed to CIN3+ or cleared (not recorded which).

This clone ranks as medium-sized in terms of frequency. Sequencing ends 3 residues short of the CDR3 end; the germline J gene provides the rest. The V and J genes are TRBV19 and TRBJ2-5; 7 bases agree with TRBD1. The germline V gene encodes CDR1 LNHDA and CDR2 SQIVND (reference sequence). The CDR3 sequence is 16 residues long. V lost 3 bases to trimming and J lost 5 bases; unmatched junction nucleotides: 12. The DNA read from the CDR3 is TGTGCCAGTAGTATTAGTGTCACAGGGGATTGGGAGACC. Its protein product is CASSISVTGDWET. The full CDR3 protein is CASSISVTGDWETQYF.

Concerning this clone: The read finishes 3 residues shy of the CDR3 end, and the germline J gene is used to complete it. The chain carries TRBV6-4 and TRBJ2-1, with a weak D call TRBD2 (5 bases). CDR1 is MRHNA, CDR2 SNTAGT, per germline. There are 15 residues in the CDR3. The V end lost 5 bases, the J end lost 0 bases, and 11 bases lay between the germline ends. This chain's CDR3 is CASSLDLSSYNEQFF. The sequenced part of the CDR3 DNA is TGTGCCAGCAGTTTGGACTTAAGCTCCTACAATGAG.

A note on this clone: With the read ending 3 residues before the CDR3 end, the germline J gene is used to fill in that end. This rearrangement joins TRBV7-2 to TRBJ2-3; 7 positions agree with TRBD1. Germline V gives CDR1 SGHTA, CDR2 FQGNSA. There are 14 residues in the CDR3. The CDR3 loop reads CASSLGDSNQPQYF. CDR3 DNA (partial): TGTGCCAGCAGCTTAGGGGACAGCAATCAGCCG.

As regards this clone: The read terminates 3 residues before the CDR3 end, so the remaining end is supplied by the germline J gene. The J gene is TRBJ2-1, the V gene TRBV20-1; TRBD2 is a possible D gene (6 bases). Germline assignment: CDR1 DFQATT and CDR2 SNEGSKA (reference sequence). Trimming pared 5 bases from V and 6 bases from J, leaving 17 bases between. There are 14 residues in the CDR3. The CDR3 loop is CSAPGERSFNEQFF. Incomplete CDR3 DNA: TGCAGTGCTCCGGGGGAGCGAAGCTTCAATGAG.

Worth noting for this clone: The CDR3 end falls 3 residues outside the read, so it is completed with the germline J gene. The rearrangement uses TRBV20-1 and TRBJ2-5; 7 bases match TRBD2. The CDR3 extends over 15 amino acids. V shed 3 bases and J 1 base; nucleotides not matched to a gene: 8. Germline CDR1 is DFQATT and CDR2 is SNEGSKA (reference sequence). This CDR3 reads CSARPLGGFQETQYF. The sequenced CDR3 bases are TGCAGTGCTAGGCCCCTCGGGGGGTTCCAAGAGACC.

Points on this clone: At one boundary the junction diverges from the germline segment, which might be a read error. The CDR3 extends 3 residues past the end of the read, so its final part is completed from the germline J gene. The chain couples TRBV7-2 to TRBJ1-1; D might be TRBD1 (5 bases). The CDR3 runs 15 residues. Germline V gene sequence: CDR1 SGHTA, CDR2 FQGNSA. The covered CDR3 bases are TGTGCCAGCAGCTTAGGGAGGGGTGGGCTCACTCAA. This sequence encodes CASSLGRGGLTQ. The CDR3 reads in full as CASSLGRGGLTQAFF.

A remark on this clone: The read ends 3 residues before the CDR3 terminus; that terminus is restored from the germline J gene. The gene calls are TRBV13 and TRBJ2-3; 12 bases are a match to TRBD2. Germline V gene lookup returns CDR1 PRHDT and CDR2 FYEKMQ (reference sequence). V was clipped by 3 bases and J by 5 bases; unmatched bases: 6. The CDR3 runs 16 residues. CDR3 residues: CASSFASGGAEDTQYF. The part of the CDR3 DNA that was read is TGTGCCAGCAGCTTTGCTAGCGGGGGGGCGGAAGATACG.

Partial CDR3 DNA: TGTGCCAGCAGCTGGACAGCAGATAATTCACCG. Protein product: CASSWTADNSP. The full-length CDR3 reads as CASSWTADNSPLFF. The V gene is TRBV6-4, the J gene TRBJ2-2, with D tentatively TRBD1 (6 bases). The CDR3 end falls 3 residues outside the read, so it is completed with the germline J gene. The CDR3 length is 14 residues. Germline assignment: CDR1 MRHNA and CDR2 SNTAGT.

About this clone itself: With the read ending 3 residues before the CDR3 end, the germline J gene is used to fill in that end. The chain is built from TRBV19 and TRBJ2-1; TRBD2 aligns across 9 bases. CDR1 and CDR2 (germline): LNHDA, SQIVND (reference sequence). J gave up 7 bases and V 5 bases, and 9 bases lay outside the gene matches. CDR3 length equals 15 residues. The CDR3 DNA, read in part, is TGTGCCAGTAGTTCCTTCGCGGGAGGGAGGAATGAG. It codes for CASSSFAGGRNE. The CDR3 in its entirety is CASSSFAGGRNEQFF.

Note on this clone: The read terminates 3 residues before the CDR3 end, so the remaining end is supplied by the germline J gene. The chain joins TRBV12-3 or TRBV12-4 to TRBJ2-3; no reliable D call. This CDR3 has 11 residues. V lost 3 bases and J 5 bases, leaving 3 bases between the germline ends. The CDR3 here is CASSFRDTQYF. The CDR3 bases that were read are TGTGCCAGCAGTTTCCGAGATACG.

To note about this clone: The missing CDR3 end, 3 residues past where the read stops, is filled in from the germline J gene. V and J are TRBV2 and TRBJ1-2; D possibly corresponds to TRBD1 (6 bases). The CDR3 spans 13 residues. The germline V gene has CDR1 SNHLY and CDR2 FYNNEI. CDR3 residues: CASKFTGSSGYTF. The CDR3 bases that were read are TGTGCCAGCAAGTTTACAGGGTCGAGCGGC.

Notes on this clone: The sequence runs out 3 residues before the end of the CDR3; the remainder is reconstructed from the germline J gene. The V gene is TRBV19, the J gene TRBJ2-6, with D tentatively TRBD1 (5 bases). Germline CDR1 and CDR2: LNHDA and SQIVND (reference sequence). V was cut by 5 bases and J by 1 base, with 21 bases left in between. CDR3 length: 19 amino acids. CDR3 DNA (partial): TGTGCCAGTAGTCTTCAGGGTTCCCGACGACATTCTGGGGCCAACGTC. Amino acid sequence: CASSLQGSRRHSGANV. The whole CDR3 region reads CASSLQGSRRHSGANVLTF.

A word on this clone: The read stops 3 residues short of the end of the CDR3; the missing end is completed from the germline J gene. The chain recombines TRBV6-1 with TRBJ2-3, with D possibly being TRBD1 (5 bases). CDR3 length: 12 amino acids. Germline values: CDR1 MNHNS, CDR2 SASEGT. The CDR3 loop is CASSEVRQSQYF. The sequenced part of the CDR3 DNA is TGTGCCAGCAGTGAGGTTAGACAGTCG.

Of note for this clone: A junction boundary mismatches the germline segment, possibly from a read error. The sequence runs out 3 residues before the end of the CDR3; the remainder is reconstructed from the germline J gene. This chain connects TRBV19 to TRBJ1-2; no reliable D call. The CDR3 length is 14 residues. Germline values: CDR1 LNHDA, CDR2 SQIVND (reference sequence). The CDR3 DNA, read in part, is TGTGCCAATAGTATAACCCCGGCAGGCGATGAC. This codes for CANSITPAGDD. The whole CDR3 sequence reads CANSITPAGDDYTF. Complete variable domain (other parts from reference TRBV19 and TRBJ1-2): DGGITQSPKYLFRKEGQNVTLSCEQNLNHDAMYWYRQDPGQGLRLIYYSQIVNDFQKGDIAEGYSVSREKKESFPLTVTSAQKNPTAFYLCANSITPAGDDYTFGSGTRLTVV.

For this clone: The CDR3 end is not reached by the read, which stops 3 residues before it; the germline J gene fills it in. The chain is built from TRBV6-2 or TRBV6-3 and TRBJ1-6, with 8 bases matching TRBD1. Per germline, CDR1 MNHEY and CDR2 SVGEGT. The CDR3 spans 13 residues. V shed 6 bases, J shed 7 bases, and the junction held 2 bases outside the gene matches. Partial CDR3 DNA: TGTGCCAGCAGGGACAGGGCGAATTCACCC. It specifies CASRDRANSP. The entire CDR3 protein is CASRDRANSPLHF.